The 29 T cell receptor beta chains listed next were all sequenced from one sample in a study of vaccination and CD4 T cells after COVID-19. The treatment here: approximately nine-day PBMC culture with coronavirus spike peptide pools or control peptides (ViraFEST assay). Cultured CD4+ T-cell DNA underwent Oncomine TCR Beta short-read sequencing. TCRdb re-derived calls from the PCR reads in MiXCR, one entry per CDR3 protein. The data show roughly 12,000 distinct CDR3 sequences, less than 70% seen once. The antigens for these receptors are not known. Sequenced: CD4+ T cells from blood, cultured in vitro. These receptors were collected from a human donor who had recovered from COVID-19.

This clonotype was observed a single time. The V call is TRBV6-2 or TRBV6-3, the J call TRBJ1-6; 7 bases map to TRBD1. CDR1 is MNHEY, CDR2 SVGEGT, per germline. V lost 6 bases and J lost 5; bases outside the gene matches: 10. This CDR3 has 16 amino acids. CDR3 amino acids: CASRRTGASHNSPLHF. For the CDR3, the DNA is TGTGCCAGCAGAAGGACAGGCGCTTCGCATAATTCACCCCTCCACTTT.

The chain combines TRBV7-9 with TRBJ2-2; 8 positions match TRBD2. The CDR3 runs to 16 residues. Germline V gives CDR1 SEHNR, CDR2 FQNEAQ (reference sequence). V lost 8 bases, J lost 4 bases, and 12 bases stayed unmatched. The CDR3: CASGLPSGLVTGELFF. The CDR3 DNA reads TGTGCCAGCGGGCTCCCTAGCGGGTTGGTCACCGGGGAGCTGTTTTTT. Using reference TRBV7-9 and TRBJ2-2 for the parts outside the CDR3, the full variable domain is DTGVSQNPRHKITKRGQNVTFRCDPISEHNRLYWYRQTLGQGPEFLTYFQNEAQLEKSRLLSDRFSAERPKGSFSTLEIQRTEQGDSAMYLCASGLPSGLVTGELFFGEGSRLTVL.

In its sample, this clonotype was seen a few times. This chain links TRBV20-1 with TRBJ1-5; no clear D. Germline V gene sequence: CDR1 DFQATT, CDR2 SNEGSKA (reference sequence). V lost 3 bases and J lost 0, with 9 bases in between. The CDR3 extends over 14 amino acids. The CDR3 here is CSASDPNSNQPQHF. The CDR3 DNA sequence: TGCAGTGCTAGTGATCCTAATAGCAATCAGCCCCAGCATTTT.

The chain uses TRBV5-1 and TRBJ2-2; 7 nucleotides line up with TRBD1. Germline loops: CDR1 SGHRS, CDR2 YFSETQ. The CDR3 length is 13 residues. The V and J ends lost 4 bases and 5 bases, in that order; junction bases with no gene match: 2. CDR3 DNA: TGCGCCAGCAGCGACAGGGAGACCGGGGAGCTGTTTTTT. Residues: CASSDRETGELFF. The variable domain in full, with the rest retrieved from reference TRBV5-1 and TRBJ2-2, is KAGVTQTPRYLIKTRGQQVTLSCSPISGHRSVSWYQQTPGQGLQFLFEYFSETQRNKGNFPGRFSGRQFSNSRSEMNVSTLELGDSALYLCASSDRETGELFFGEGSRLTVL.

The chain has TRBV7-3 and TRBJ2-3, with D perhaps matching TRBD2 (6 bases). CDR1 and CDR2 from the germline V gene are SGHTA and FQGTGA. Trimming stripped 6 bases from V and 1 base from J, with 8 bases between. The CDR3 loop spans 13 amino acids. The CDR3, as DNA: TGTGCCAGCAGTCCTAGCGGCACAGATACGCAGTATTTT. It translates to CASSPSGTDTQYF.

CDR3 loop: CASSFLENTEAFF. In DNA, the CDR3 is TGTGCCAGTAGTTTCTTGGAGAACACTGAAGCTTTCTTT. The V and J genes are TRBV19 and TRBJ1-1; D is undetermined. The CDR3 extends over 13 amino acids. Germline CDR1 reads LNHDA; CDR2 reads SQIVND (reference sequence). V was trimmed by 5 bases and J by 1 base, leaving 8 bases between them.

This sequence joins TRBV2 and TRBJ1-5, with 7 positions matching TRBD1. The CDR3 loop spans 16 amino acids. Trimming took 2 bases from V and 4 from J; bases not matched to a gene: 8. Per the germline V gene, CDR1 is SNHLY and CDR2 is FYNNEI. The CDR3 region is CASSERAGQTNQPQHF. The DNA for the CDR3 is TGTGCCAGCAGTGAAAGGGCGGGACAGACGAATCAGCCCCAGCATTTT.

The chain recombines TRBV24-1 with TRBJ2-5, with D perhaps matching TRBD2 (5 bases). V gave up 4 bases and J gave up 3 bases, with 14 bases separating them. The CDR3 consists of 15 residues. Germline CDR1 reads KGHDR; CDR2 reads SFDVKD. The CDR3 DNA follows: TGTGCCACCAGTGACTACGTAGGGAGTGAAGAGACCCAGTACTTC. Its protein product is CATSDYVGSEETQYF.

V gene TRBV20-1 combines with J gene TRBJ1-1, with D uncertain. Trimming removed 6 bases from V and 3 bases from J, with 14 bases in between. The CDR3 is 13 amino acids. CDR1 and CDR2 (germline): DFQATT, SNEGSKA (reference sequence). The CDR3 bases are TGCAGTGCGCTCGGACCTGGGCACACTGAAGCTTTCTTT. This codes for CSALGPGHTEAFF.

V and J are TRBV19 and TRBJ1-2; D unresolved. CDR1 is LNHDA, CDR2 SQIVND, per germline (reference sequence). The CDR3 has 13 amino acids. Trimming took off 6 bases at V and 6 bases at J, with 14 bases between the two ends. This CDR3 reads CASREQLLDGYTF. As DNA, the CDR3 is TGTGCCAGTAGAGAACAGCTTTTGGATGGCTACACCTTC. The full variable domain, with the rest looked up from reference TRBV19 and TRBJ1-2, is DGGITQSPKYLFRKEGQNVTLSCEQNLNHDAMYWYRQDPGQGLRLIYYSQIVNDFQKGDIAEGYSVSREKKESFPLTVTSAQKNPTAFYLCASREQLLDGYTFGSGTRLTVV.

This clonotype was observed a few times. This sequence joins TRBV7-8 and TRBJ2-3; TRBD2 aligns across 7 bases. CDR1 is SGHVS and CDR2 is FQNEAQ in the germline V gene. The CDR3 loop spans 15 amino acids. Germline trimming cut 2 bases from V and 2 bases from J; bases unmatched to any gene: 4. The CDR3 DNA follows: TGTGCCAGCAGCTTACGAAGCGGGAACACAGATACGCAGTATTTT. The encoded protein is CASSLRSGNTDTQYF. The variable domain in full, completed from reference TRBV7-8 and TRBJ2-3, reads GAGVSQSPRYKVAKRGQDVALRCDPISGHVSLFWYQQALGQGPEFLTYFQNEAQLDKSGLPSDRFFAERPEGSVSTLKIQRTQQEDSAVYLCASSLRSGNTDTQYFGPGTRLTVL.

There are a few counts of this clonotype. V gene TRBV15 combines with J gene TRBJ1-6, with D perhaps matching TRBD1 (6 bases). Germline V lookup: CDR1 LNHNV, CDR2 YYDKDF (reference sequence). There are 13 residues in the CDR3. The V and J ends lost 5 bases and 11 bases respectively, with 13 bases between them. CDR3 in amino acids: CATSGGGSAPLHF. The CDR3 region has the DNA TGTGCCACCAGCGGAGGGGGTAGCGCACCCCTCCACTTT. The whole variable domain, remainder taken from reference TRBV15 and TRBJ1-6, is DAMVIQNPRYQVTQFGKPVTLSCSQTLNHNVMYWYQQKSSQAPKLLFHYYDKDFNNEADTPDNFQSRRPNTSFCFLDIRSPGLGDTAMYLCATSGGGSAPLHFGNGTRLTVT.

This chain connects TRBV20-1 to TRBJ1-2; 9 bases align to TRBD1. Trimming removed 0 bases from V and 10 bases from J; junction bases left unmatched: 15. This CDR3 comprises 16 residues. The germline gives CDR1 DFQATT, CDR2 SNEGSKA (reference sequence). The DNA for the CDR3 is TGCAGTGCTAGAGAGATCGAGACAGGGGGTGATTTATCCTACACCTTC. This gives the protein CSAREIETGGDLSYTF.

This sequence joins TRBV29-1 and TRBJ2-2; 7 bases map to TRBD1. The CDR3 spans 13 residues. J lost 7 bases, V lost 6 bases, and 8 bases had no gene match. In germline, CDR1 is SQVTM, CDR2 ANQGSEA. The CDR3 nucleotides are TGCAGCGTCCTAGTCACAGGGGACGGGGAGCTGTTTTTT. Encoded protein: CSVLVTGDGELFF.

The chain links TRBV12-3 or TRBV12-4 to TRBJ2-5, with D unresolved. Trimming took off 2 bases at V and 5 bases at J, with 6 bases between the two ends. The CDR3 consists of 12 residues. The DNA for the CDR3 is TGTGCCAGCAGTTTACTCACGGAGACCCAGTACTTC. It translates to CASSLLTETQYF.

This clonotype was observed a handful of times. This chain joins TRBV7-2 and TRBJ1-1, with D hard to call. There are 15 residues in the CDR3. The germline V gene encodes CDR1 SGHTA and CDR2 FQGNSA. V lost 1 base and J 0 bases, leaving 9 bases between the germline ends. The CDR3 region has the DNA TGTGCCAGCAGCTTAGGTGGCCGATTGAACACTGAAGCTTTCTTT. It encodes CASSLGGRLNTEAFF. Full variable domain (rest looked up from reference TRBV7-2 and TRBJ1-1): GAGVSQSPSNKVTEKGKDVELRCDPISGHTALYWYRQSLGQGLEFLIYFQGNSAPDKSGLPSDRFSAERTGGSVSTLTIQRTQQEDSAVYLCASSLGGRLNTEAFFGQGTRLTVV.

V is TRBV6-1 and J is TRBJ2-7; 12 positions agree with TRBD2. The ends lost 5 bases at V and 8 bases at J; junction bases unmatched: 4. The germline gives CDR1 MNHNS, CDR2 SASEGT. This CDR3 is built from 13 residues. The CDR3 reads CASSPRTSGKQYF. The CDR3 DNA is TGTGCCAGCAGTCCAAGGACTAGCGGGAAGCAGTACTTC.

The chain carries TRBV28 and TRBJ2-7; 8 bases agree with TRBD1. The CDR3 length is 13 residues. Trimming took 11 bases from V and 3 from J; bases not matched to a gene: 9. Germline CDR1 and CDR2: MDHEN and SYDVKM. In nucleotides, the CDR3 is TGTGCCGCGCAACAGGGGGGAAGCTACGAGCAGTACTTC. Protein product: CAAQQGGSYEQYF.

This chain's CDR3 is CAIREVSGRDEQFF. CDR3 DNA sequence: TGTGCCATCAGGGAAGTTAGCGGGAGGGACGAGCAGTTCTTC. This chain connects TRBV10-3 to TRBJ2-1; 11 nucleotides match TRBD2. Germline lookup yields CDR1 ENHRY and CDR2 SYGVKD. With V trimmed by 6 bases and J by 10 bases, 8 bases remained unmatched. The CDR3 extends over 14 amino acids.

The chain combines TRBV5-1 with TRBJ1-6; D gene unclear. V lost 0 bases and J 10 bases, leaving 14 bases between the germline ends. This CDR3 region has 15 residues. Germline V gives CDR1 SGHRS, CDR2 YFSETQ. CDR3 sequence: CASSLANEKGSPLHF. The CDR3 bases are TGCGCCAGCAGCTTGGCCAACGAAAAAGGATCACCCCTCCACTTT.

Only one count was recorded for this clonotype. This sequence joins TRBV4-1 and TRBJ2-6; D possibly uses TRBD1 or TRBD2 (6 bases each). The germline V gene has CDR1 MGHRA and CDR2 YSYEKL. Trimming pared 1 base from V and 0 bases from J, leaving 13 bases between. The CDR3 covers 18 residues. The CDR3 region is CASSQVRGVRSGANVLTF. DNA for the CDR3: TGCGCCAGCAGCCAAGTGAGGGGGGTTCGCTCTGGGGCCAACGTCCTGACTTTC.

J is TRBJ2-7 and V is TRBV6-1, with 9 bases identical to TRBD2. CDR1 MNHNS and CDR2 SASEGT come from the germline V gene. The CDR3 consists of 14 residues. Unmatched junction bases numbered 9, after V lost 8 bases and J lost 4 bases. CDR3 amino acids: CASGRGGGGYEQYF. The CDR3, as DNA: TGTGCCAGCGGTCGCGGCGGGGGGGGGTACGAGCAGTACTTC.

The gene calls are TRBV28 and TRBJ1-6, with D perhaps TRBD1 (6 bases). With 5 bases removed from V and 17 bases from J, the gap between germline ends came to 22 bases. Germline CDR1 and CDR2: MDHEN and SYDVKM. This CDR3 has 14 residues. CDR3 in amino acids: CASSEAGGGPGIHF. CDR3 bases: TGTGCCAGCAGTGAAGCCGGGGGCGGGCCAGGGATCCACTTT.

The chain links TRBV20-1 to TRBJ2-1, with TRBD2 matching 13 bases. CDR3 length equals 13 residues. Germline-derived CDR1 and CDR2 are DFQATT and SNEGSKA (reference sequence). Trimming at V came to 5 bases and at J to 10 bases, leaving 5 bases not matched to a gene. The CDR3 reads CSARGLAGSEQFF. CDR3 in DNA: TGCAGTGCTCGGGGACTAGCGGGAAGCGAGCAGTTCTTC.

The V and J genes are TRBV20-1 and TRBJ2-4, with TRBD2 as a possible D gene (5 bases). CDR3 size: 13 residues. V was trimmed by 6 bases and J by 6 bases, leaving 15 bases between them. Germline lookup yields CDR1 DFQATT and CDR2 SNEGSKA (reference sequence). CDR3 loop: CSAKKDSRNIQYF. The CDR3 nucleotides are TGCAGTGCGAAGAAGGACTCCCGAAACATTCAGTACTTC.

The CDR3 DNA reads as TGTGCCAGCAGTTCGCTATTTTCACGGAAAAGCACAGATACGCAGTATTTT. It specifies CASSSLFSRKSTDTQYF. This rearrangement joins TRBV28 to TRBJ2-3; D is unresolved. In germline, CDR1 is MDHEN, CDR2 SYDVKM. V was cut by 4 bases and J by 0 bases, with 17 bases left in between. The CDR3 consists of 17 residues.

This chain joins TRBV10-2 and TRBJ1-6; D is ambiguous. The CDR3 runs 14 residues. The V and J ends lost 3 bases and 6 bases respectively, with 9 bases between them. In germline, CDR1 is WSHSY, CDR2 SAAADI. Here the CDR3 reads CASSDSRTNSPLHF. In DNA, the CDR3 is TGCGCCAGCAGTGATAGCAGGACTAATTCACCCCTCCACTTT.

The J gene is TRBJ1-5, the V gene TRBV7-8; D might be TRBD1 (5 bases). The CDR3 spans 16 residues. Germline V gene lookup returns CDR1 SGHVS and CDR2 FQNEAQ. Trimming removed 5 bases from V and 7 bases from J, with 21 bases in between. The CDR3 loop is CASSPRWGGGDQPQHF. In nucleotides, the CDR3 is TGTGCCAGCAGCCCAAGGTGGGGGGGGGGAGACCAGCCCCAGCATTTT.

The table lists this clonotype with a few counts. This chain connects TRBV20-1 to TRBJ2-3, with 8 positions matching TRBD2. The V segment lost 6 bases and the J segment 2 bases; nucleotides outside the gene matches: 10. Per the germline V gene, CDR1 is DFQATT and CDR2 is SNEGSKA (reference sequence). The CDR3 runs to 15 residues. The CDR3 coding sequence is TGCAGTGCCCGGCCCCTAGCGGGCCCCACAGATACGCAGTATTTT. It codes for CSARPLAGPTDTQYF.